One and the same sample provided the 11 T cell receptor beta chains below, sequenced in a study of CD8+ T cells in alopecia areata. Extracted RNA was reverse transcribed into cDNA, the sequencing template. Assay used: immunoSEQ multiplex PCR; TCRdb lists only in-frame clones, some missing. The sample yields approximately 12,000 clones, 50% to 60% seen once. Peripheral blood and lesional scalp punch biopsies were taken from alopecia areata patients. Input material: skin. These receptors were obtained from a human donor with alopecia areata.

The V call is TRBV4-2, the J call TRBJ1-5; D gene unclear. Germline CDR1 reads LGHNA; CDR2 reads YNFKEQ. The length of the CDR3 is 15 residues. V lost 0 bases, J lost 3 bases, and 9 bases lay in between. CDR3 amino acids: CASSQDTGFNQPQHF. CDR3 coding DNA: TGTGCCAGCAGCCAAGATACGGGGTTCAATCAGCCCCAGCATTTT.

This clone has just one count. This chain uses TRBV6-5 with TRBJ2-4, with D maybe TRBD1 (5 bases). Germline V gene data show CDR1 as MNHEY and CDR2 as SVGAGI. V shed 4 bases and J shed 0 bases, with 10 bases lying between them. The CDR3 contains 15 residues. The CDR3 region is CASSSPTEAKNIQYF. The CDR3 DNA sequence: TGTGCCAGCAGTTCCCCGACAGAAGCCAAAAACATTCAGTACTTC.

The chain carries TRBV6-1 and TRBJ2-1; a weak D match, TRBD2 (6 bases). The germline V gene has CDR1 MNHNS and CDR2 SASEGT. The CDR3 spans 15 residues. The V and J ends lost 7 bases and 0 bases respectively, with 13 bases between them. CDR3 nucleotide sequence: TGTGCCAGCACGACTCTAGCGAGCTCCTACAATGAGCAGTTCTTC. Protein product: CASTTLASSYNEQFF.

This clone was recorded a few times. The chain recombines TRBV18 with TRBJ2-1, with 15 positions matching TRBD2. Germline CDR1 KGHSH, CDR2 LQKENI. J lost 6 bases, V lost 6 bases, and 12 bases had no gene match. CDR3 length equals 18 residues. The chain's CDR3 is CASSHFRTSGRVGNEQFF. In DNA form, the CDR3 reads TGTGCCAGCTCCCATTTTCGGACTAGCGGGAGGGTCGGCAATGAGCAGTTCTTC.

The CDR3 region has the DNA TGTGCCAGCAGCTTAGTCGCCAAGGGGAACATTCAGTACTTC. As protein: CASSLVAKGNIQYF. The chain joins TRBV11-2 to TRBJ2-4, with D possibly being TRBD1 (5 bases). Trimming stripped 1 base from V and 7 bases from J, with 11 bases between. This CDR3 comprises 14 residues. Germline CDR1 is SGHAT and CDR2 is FQNNGV.

The V gene is TRBV6-6, the J gene TRBJ2-2, with D maybe TRBD2 (5 bases). Trimming removed 3 bases at V and 4 bases at J, with 12 bases between. The CDR3 totals 15 residues. Germline CDR1 is MNHNY and CDR2 is SVGAGI (reference sequence). The CDR3 reads CASSYRLASTGELFF. In DNA form, the CDR3 reads TGTGCCAGCAGTTATAGGCTAGCTAGCACCGGGGAGCTGTTTTTT.

The chain employs TRBV10-3 and TRBJ2-7; 7 nucleotides match TRBD2. This CDR3 contains 15 residues. CDR1 and CDR2 from the germline V gene are ENHRY and SYGVKD. The junction had 6 bases not matched to a gene; V was cut back by 2 bases and J by 2 bases. The CDR3 DNA reads TGTGCCATCAGTGAGAGGCTAGCGGATACCTACGAGCAGTACTTC. Its protein is CAISERLADTYEQYF.

The table lists this clone with a few counts. The chain couples TRBV7-2 to TRBJ1-1; D uncertain. Germline V gene sequence: CDR1 SGHTA, CDR2 FQGNSA. Between the trimmed V and J ends, which lost 5 bases and 3 bases, there was a span of 7 bases. The CDR3 has 12 amino acids. The CDR3 spells CASSPQYTEAFF. CDR3 bases: TGTGCCAGCAGCCCACAGTACACTGAAGCTTTCTTT.

Of note for this clone: The same CDR3 can be traced to other DNA sequences in this sample. V and J are TRBV14 and TRBJ2-7; D remains unclear. The V gene's germline CDR1 is SGHDN and CDR2 FVKESK. The CDR3 has 13 residues. V shed 1 base and J shed 3 bases, with 7 bases lying between them. CDR3 coding DNA: TGTGCCAGCAGCCAAGTAAATCGCTACGAGCAGTACTTC. It translates to CASSQVNRYEQYF.

V and J are TRBV11-2 and TRBJ2-3; TRBD1 matches 8 bases. The V segment lost 5 bases and the J segment 3 bases; nucleotides outside the gene matches: 7. CDR3 size: 15 residues. CDR1 is SGHAT, CDR2 FQNNGV, per germline. CDR3 in DNA: TGTGCCAGCAGCGAACGGACAGGGAGTACAGATACGCAGTATTTT. Translated, it gives CASSERTGSTDTQYF. The full variable domain, with the rest looked up from reference TRBV11-2 and TRBJ2-3, is EAGVAQSPRYKIIEKRQSVAFWCNPISGHATLYWYQQILGQGPKLLIQFQNNGVVDDSQLPKDRFSAERLKGVDSTLKIQPAKLEDSAVYLCASSERTGSTDTQYFGPGTRLTVL.

V is TRBV19 and J is TRBJ1-3; the D is unclear. The germline V gene has CDR1 LNHDA and CDR2 SQIVND (reference sequence). V lost 7 bases to trimming and J lost 1 base, with 8 bases between them. The CDR3 runs to 13 residues. The CDR3 loop is CASNSFSGNTIYF. DNA for the CDR3: TGTGCCAGTAACAGCTTTTCTGGAAACACCATATATTTT.